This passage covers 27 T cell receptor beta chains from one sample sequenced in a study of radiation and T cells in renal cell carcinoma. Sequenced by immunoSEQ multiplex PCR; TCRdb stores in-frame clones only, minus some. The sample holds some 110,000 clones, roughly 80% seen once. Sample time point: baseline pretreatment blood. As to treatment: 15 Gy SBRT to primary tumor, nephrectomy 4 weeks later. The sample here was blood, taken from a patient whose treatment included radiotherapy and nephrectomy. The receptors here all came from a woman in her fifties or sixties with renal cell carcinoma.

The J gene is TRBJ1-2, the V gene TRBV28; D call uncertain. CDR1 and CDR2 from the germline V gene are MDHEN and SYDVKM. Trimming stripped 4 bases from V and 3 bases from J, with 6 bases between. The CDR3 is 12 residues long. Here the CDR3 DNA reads TGTGCCAGCAGTTCGAACCACTATGGCTACACCTTC. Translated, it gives CASSSNHYGYTF.

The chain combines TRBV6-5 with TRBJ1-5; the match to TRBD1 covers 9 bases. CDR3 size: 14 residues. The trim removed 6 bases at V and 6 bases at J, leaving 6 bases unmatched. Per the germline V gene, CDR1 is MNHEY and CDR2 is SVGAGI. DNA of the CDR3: TGTGCCAGCAGACAGGGGGCGACGGGTCAGCCCCAGCATTTT. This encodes CASRQGATGQPQHF.

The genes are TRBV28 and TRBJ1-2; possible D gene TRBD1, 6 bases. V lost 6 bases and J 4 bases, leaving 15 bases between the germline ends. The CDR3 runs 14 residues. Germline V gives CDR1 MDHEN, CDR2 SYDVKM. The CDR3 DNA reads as TGTGCCAGCAGCCGGGAGGGGGGTAGCTATGGCTACACCTTC. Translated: CASSREGGSYGYTF.

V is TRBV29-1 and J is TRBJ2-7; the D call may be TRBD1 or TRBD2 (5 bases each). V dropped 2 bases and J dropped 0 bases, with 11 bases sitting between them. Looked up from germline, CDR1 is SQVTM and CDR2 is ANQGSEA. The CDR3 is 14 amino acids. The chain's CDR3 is CSVEFPGSSYEQYF. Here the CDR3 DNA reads TGCAGCGTTGAATTCCCAGGGAGCTCCTACGAGCAGTACTTC.

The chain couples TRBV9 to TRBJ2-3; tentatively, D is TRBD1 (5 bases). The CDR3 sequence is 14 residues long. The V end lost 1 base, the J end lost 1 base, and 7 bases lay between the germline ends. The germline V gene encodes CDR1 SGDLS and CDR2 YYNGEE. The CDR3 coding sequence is TGTGCCAGCAGCGTACAGACAGGCACAGATACGCAGTATTTT. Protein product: CASSVQTGTDTQYF.

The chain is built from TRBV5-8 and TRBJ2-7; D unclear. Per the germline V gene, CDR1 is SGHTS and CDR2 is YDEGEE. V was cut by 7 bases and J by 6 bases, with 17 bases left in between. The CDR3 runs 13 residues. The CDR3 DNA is TGTGCCAGCGCTTTTCCCGCCCGGGCCGAGCAGTACTTC. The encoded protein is CASAFPARAEQYF.

The CDR3 DNA is TGTGCCAGCAGCTCAGGGGGTCCCTCCTACGAGCAGTACTTC. Encoded protein: CASSSGGPSYEQYF. The gene calls are TRBV13 and TRBJ2-7, with 7 bases matching TRBD1. The V and J ends lost 4 bases and 0 bases, in that order; junction bases with no gene match: 3. Germline assignment: CDR1 PRHDT and CDR2 FYEKMQ (reference sequence). CDR3 size: 14 residues. Drawing the rest from reference TRBV13 and TRBJ2-7, the complete variable domain is AAGVIQSPRHLIKEKRETATLKCYPIPRHDTVYWYQQGPGQDPQFLISFYEKMQSDKGSIPDRFSAQQFSDYHSELNMSSLELGDSALYFCASSSGGPSYEQYFGPGTRLTVT.

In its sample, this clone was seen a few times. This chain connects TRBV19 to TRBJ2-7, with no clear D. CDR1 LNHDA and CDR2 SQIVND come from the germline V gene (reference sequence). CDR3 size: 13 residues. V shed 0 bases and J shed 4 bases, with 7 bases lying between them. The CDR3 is CASSIDRSYEQYF. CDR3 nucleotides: TGTGCCAGTAGTATAGATCGGAGTTACGAGCAGTACTTC.

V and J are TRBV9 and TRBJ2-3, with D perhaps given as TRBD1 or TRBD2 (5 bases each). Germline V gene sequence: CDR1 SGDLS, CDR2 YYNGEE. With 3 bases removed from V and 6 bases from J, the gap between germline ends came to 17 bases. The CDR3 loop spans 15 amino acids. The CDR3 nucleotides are TGTGCCAGCAGCGAGGGGCTAGCCCTTGGGGATACGCAGTATTTT. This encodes CASSEGLALGDTQYF.

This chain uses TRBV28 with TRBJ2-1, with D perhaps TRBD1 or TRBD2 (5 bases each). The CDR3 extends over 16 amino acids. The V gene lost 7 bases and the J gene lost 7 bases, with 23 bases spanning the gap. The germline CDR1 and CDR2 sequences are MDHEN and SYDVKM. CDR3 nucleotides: TGTGCCAGCACACCTCTCGAGGGGCGAGAAAGGAATGAGCAGTTCTTC. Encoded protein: CASTPLEGRERNEQFF.

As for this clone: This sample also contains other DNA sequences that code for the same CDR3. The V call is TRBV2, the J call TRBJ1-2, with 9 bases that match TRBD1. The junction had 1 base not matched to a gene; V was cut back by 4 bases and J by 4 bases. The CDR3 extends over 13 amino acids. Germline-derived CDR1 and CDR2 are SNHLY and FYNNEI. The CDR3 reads CASSVGQGYGYTF. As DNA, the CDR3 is TGTGCCAGCAGTGTGGGACAGGGCTATGGCTACACCTTC.

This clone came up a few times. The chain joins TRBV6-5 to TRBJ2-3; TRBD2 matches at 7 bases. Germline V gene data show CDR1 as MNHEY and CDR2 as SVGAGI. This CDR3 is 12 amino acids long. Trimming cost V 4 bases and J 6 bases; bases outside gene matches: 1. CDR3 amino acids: CASSWRGDTQYF. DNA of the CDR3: TGTGCCAGCAGTTGGCGGGGGGATACGCAGTATTTT.

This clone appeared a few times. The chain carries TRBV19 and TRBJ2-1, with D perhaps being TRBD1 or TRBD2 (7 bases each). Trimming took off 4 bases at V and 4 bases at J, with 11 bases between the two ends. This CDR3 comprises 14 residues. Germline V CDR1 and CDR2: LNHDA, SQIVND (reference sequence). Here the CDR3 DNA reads TGTGCCAGTAGTACAGGGGGACTATACAATGAGCAGTTCTTC. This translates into CASSTGGLYNEQFF.

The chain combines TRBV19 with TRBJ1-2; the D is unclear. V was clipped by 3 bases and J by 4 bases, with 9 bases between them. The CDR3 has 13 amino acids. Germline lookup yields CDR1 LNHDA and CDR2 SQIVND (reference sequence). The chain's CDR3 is CASSIPQTYGYTF. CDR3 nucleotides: TGTGCCAGTAGTATTCCACAGACCTATGGCTACACCTTC. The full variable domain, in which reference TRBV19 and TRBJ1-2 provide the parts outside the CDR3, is DGGITQSPKYLFRKEGQNVTLSCEQNLNHDAMYWYRQDPGQGLRLIYYSQIVNDFQKGDIAEGYSVSREKKESFPLTVTSAQKNPTAFYLCASSIPQTYGYTFGSGTRLTVV.

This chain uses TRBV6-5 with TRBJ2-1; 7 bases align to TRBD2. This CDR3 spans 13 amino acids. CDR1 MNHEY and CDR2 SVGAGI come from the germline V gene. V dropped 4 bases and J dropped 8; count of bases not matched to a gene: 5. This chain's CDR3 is CASSWGGVYEQFF. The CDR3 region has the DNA TGTGCCAGCAGTTGGGGGGGGGTCTATGAGCAGTTCTTC.

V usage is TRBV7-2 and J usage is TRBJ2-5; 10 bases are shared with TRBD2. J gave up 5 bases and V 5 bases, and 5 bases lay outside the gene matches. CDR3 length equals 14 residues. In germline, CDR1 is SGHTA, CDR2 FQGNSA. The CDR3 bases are TGTGCCAGCAGCACAATACTAGCGGGGGAGACCCAGTACTTC. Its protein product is CASSTILAGETQYF.

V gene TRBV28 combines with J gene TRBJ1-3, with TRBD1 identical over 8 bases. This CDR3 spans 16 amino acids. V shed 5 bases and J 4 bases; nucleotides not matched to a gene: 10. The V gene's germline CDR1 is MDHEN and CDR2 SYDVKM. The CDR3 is CASSPPGQVEGNTIYF. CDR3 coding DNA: TGTGCCAGCAGTCCTCCGGGACAGGTCGAGGGAAACACCATATATTTT.

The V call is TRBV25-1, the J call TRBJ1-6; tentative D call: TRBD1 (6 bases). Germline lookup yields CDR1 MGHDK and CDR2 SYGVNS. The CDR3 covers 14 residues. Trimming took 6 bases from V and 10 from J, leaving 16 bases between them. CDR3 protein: CASSEQGGGSPLHF. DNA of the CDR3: TGTGCCAGCAGCGAGCAGGGTGGGGGCTCACCCCTCCACTTT. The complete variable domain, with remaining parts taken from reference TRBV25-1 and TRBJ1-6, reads EADIYQTPRYLVIGTGKKITLECSQTMGHDKMYWYQQDPGMELHLIHYSYGVNSTEKGDLSSESTVSRIRTEHFPLTLESARPSHTSQYLCASSEQGGGSPLHFGNGTRLTVT.

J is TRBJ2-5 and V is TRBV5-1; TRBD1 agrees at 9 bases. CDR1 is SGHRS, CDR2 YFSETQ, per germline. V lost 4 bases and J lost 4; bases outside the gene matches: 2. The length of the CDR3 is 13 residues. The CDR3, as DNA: TGCGCCAGCAGCCTGGGACAGGGAGAGACCCAGTACTTC. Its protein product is CASSLGQGETQYF.

The CDR3 DNA reads as TGTGCCAGCAGCTCACAGGGGTTTGGATGGCCCGGGGAGCTGTTTTTT. It is translated as CASSSQGFGWPGELFF. The V and J genes are TRBV5-6 and TRBJ2-2, with 7 bases that match TRBD1. This CDR3 has 16 amino acids. V lost 3 bases to trimming and J lost 6 bases; unmatched junction nucleotides: 11. Germline assignment: CDR1 SGHDT and CDR2 YYEEEE. The full variable domain, rest sourced from reference TRBV5-6 and TRBJ2-2, is DAGVTQSPTHLIKTRGQQVTLRCSPKSGHDTVSWYQQALGQGPQFIFQYYEEEERQRGNFPDRFSGHQFPNYSSELNVNALLLGDSALYLCASSSQGFGWPGELFFGEGSRLTVL.

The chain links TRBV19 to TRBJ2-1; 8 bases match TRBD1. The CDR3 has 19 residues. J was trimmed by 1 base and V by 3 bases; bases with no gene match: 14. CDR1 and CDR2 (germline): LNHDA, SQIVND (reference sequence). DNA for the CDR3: TGTGCCAGTAGTATTCATCCCGAATTGACAGGGGTATCCTACAATGAGCAGTTCTTC. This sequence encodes CASSIHPELTGVSYNEQFF.

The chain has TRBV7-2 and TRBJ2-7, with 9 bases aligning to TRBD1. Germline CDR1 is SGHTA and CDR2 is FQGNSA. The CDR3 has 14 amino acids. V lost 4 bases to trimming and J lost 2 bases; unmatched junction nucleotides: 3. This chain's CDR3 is CASSSTGGPYEQYF. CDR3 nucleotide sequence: TGTGCCAGCAGCTCGACAGGGGGACCCTACGAGCAGTACTTC. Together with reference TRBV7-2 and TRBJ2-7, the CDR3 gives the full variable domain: GAGVSQSPSNKVTEKGKDVELRCDPISGHTALYWYRQSLGQGLEFLIYFQGNSAPDKSGLPSDRFSAERTGGSVSTLTIQRTQQEDSAVYLCASSSTGGPYEQYFGPGTRLTVT.

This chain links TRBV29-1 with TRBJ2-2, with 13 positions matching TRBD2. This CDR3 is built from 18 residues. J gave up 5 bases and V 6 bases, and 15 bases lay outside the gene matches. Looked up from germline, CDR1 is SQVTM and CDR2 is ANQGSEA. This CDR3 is CSVAGGLAGSTITGELFF. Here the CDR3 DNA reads TGCAGCGTCGCAGGGGGACTAGCGGGATCGACTATAACCGGGGAGCTGTTTTTT.

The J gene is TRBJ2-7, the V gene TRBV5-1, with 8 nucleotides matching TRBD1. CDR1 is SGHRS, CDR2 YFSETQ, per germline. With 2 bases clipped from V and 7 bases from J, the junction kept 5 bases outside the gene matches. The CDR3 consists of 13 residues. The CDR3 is CASSFAGGWEQYF. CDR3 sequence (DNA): TGCGCCAGCAGCTTCGCAGGGGGCTGGGAGCAGTACTTC.

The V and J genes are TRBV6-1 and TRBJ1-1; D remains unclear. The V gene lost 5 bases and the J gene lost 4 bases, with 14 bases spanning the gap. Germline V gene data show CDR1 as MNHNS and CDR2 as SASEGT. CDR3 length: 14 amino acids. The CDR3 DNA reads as TGTGCCAGCAGTTCCCAGTCGGGAAGCACTGAAGCTTTCTTT. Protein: CASSSQSGSTEAFF.

The CDR3 here is CASSVPTTGMMNTEAFF. For the CDR3, the DNA is TGTGCCAGCAGTGTCCCTACCACAGGGATGATGAACACTGAAGCTTTCTTT. This chain uses TRBV6-1 with TRBJ1-1; a weak D match, TRBD1 (6 bases). The germline CDR1 and CDR2 sequences are MNHNS and SASEGT. The CDR3 extends over 17 amino acids. V lost 4 bases, J lost 0 bases, and 18 bases lay in between.

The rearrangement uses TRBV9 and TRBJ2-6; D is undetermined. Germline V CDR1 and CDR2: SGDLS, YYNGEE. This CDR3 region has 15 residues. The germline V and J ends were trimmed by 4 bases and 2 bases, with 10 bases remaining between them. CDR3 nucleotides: TGTGCCAGCAGCTCCTACGCGGCTGGGGCCAACGTCCTGACTTTC. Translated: CASSSYAAGANVLTF.